This T cell receptor beta chain was sequenced for a study of blood T cell repertoires in COVID-19. In the study overall: Samples taken during acute and convalescent COVID-19 were collected in the United States, Italy and Spain.

As processed by the authors: Nucleated cell counts were estimated from reference gene primer amplification. Method: immunoSEQ multiplex PCR; TCRdb's copy keeps in-frame clones and lacks some. Clonal size and the V and J genes are those of that table, whereas D and trimming came from the DNA. The sample lists around 220,000 clones; roughly 80% were seen once. The sequenced sample was peripheral blood. The clonotype comes from a woman older than 75 with acute or convalescent COVID-19.

CDR3 in DNA: TGTGCCTGGAGTGGGAGGGCAGATTCCCATGAGCAGTTCTTC. Protein product: CAWSGRADSHEQFF. The V and J genes are TRBV30 and TRBJ2-1, with a tentative D call TRBD2 (6 bases). The ends were cut back, 1 base at V and 8 bases at J, with 15 bases in the middle. The CDR3 has 14 amino acids. Germline V CDR1 and CDR2: GTSNPN, SVGIG (reference sequence).